What follows are 32 T cell receptor beta chains derived from one specimen sequenced in a study of PD-1 blockade in classical Hodgkin lymphoma. Each and every patient relapsed after autologous stem cell transplantation, and patients got differing brentuximab vedotin exposure. The table came from immunoSEQ multiplex PCR; TCRdb's copy has only in-frame clones and leaves some out. Among 6,000 or so clones, 86% were seen once, and the ten largest hold around 43%. Source: peripheral blood mononuclear cells (PBMCs), taken before the second cycle of nivolumab. The origin of the receptors is a human donor with classical Hodgkin lymphoma.

The chain has TRBV10-3 and TRBJ1-2; the D gene is possibly TRBD1 (5 bases). The CDR3 consists of 13 residues. The germline CDR1 and CDR2 sequences are ENHRY and SYGVKD. Deletions cut 8 bases from V and 4 bases from J, with 14 bases between. The CDR3 sequence: CAIGTARIYGYTF. CDR3 DNA: TGTGCCATCGGGACCGCTCGTATCTATGGCTACACCTTC.

The CDR3 region has the DNA TGTGCCAGTAGTCCACAGGGGGCGGCCGGGGAGCTGTTTTTT. Amino acids: CASSPQGAAGELFF. The V gene is TRBV19, the J gene TRBJ2-2, with 9 nucleotides matching TRBD1. Germline loops: CDR1 LNHDA, CDR2 SQIVND (reference sequence). The CDR3 contains 14 residues. V lost 5 bases and J lost 6; bases outside the gene matches: 4.

This sequence joins TRBV5-4 and TRBJ2-1; tentatively, D is TRBD1 (5 bases). The CDR3 loop spans 13 amino acids. From germline, CDR1 is SGHNT and CDR2 YYREEE (reference sequence). V was shortened by 4 bases and J by 5 bases, with 10 bases between the two germline ends. The CDR3 reads CASSVGHNNEQFF. For the CDR3, the DNA is TGTGCCAGCAGCGTAGGACACAACAATGAGCAGTTCTTC.

V is TRBV6-6 and J is TRBJ2-4; 11 bases line up with TRBD2. This CDR3 has 16 amino acids. Trimming took 6 bases from V and 7 from J; bases not matched to a gene: 11. Germline V lookup: CDR1 MNHNY, CDR2 SVGAGI (reference sequence). This chain's CDR3 is CASSWRVAGGPNIQYF. In nucleotides, the CDR3 is TGTGCCAGCAGCTGGAGGGTAGCGGGAGGGCCCAACATTCAGTACTTC.

V usage is TRBV19 and J usage is TRBJ1-2, with D hard to call. The CDR3 has 13 amino acids. Germline lookup yields CDR1 LNHDA and CDR2 SQIVND (reference sequence). V shed 4 bases and J shed 5 bases, with 11 bases lying between them. CDR3 in DNA: TGTGCCAGTAGTACTACGGGCCGTTATGGCTACACCTTC. Its protein product is CASSTTGRYGYTF.

The rearrangement links TRBV6-1 to TRBJ1-5; D may be TRBD1 (6 bases). The CDR3 extends over 14 amino acids. V lost 4 bases, J lost 7 bases, and 14 bases lay in between. Germline V gene sequence: CDR1 MNHNS, CDR2 SASEGT. The CDR3 spells CASSAGGAEQPQHF. CDR3 DNA: TGTGCCAGCAGTGCGGGGGGCGCAGAACAGCCCCAGCATTTT.

The chain has TRBV6-1 and TRBJ1-3; D not resolved. Germline V gene data show CDR1 as MNHNS and CDR2 as SASEGT. This CDR3 comprises 16 residues. Trimming removed 3 bases from V and 0 bases from J, with 12 bases in between. The CDR3 reads CASSERQVYSGNTIYF. Written as DNA, the CDR3 is TGTGCCAGCAGTGAGCGTCAGGTTTACTCTGGAAACACCATATATTTT.

This clone was recorded once. Written as DNA, the CDR3 is TGCGCCAGCAGCTTCACAGGGGGCTCGGACACCATATATTTT. This codes for CASSFTGGSDTIYF. This sequence joins TRBV5-1 and TRBJ1-3; 9 bases are a match to TRBD1. The germline gives CDR1 SGHRS, CDR2 YFSETQ. Germline trimming cut 2 bases from V and 8 bases from J; bases unmatched to any gene: 5. The CDR3 spans 14 residues.

The rearrangement links TRBV7-9 to TRBJ2-5; no clear D gene. The V gene's germline CDR1 is SEHNR and CDR2 FQNEAQ (reference sequence). V was trimmed by 1 base and J by 1 base, leaving 7 bases between them. This CDR3 has 14 amino acids. CDR3 amino acids: CASSLVWAQETQYF. As DNA, the CDR3 is TGTGCCAGCAGCTTAGTATGGGCCCAAGAGACCCAGTACTTC.

The CDR3 DNA reads TGTGCCAGCAGTCGGACAGACTCTGGGGCCAACGTCCTGACTTTC. It translates to CASSRTDSGANVLTF. The rearrangement joins TRBV7-9 to TRBJ2-6, with D perhaps matching TRBD1 (6 bases). The germline gives CDR1 SEHNR, CDR2 FQNEAQ (reference sequence). There are 15 residues in the CDR3. Trimming pared 6 bases from V and 0 bases from J, leaving 9 bases between.

The rearrangement links TRBV5-1 to TRBJ2-2; 12 nucleotides align to TRBD2. Germline CDR1 and CDR2: SGHRS and YFSETQ. V was pared by 2 bases and J by 4 bases, with 3 bases of the junction left unmatched. CDR3 length equals 16 residues. The chain's CDR3 is CASSFMGLAGTGELFF. CDR3 DNA: TGCGCCAGCAGCTTCATGGGACTAGCGGGCACCGGGGAGCTGTTTTTT.

The chain combines TRBV7-8 with TRBJ2-1; D may match TRBD1 or TRBD2 (6 bases each). The V gene's germline CDR1 is SGHVS and CDR2 FQNEAQ. V lost 2 bases to trimming and J lost 2 bases, with 10 bases between them. CDR3 length: 15 amino acids. As DNA, the CDR3 is TGTGCCAGCAGCTTATTCGGGGGCGCCTACAATGAGCAGTTCTTC. It specifies CASSLFGGAYNEQFF.

The gene calls are TRBV5-1 and TRBJ2-3; 12 positions match TRBD2. Germline assignment: CDR1 SGHRS and CDR2 YFSETQ. V lost 3 bases and J lost 2; bases outside the gene matches: 4. The CDR3 is made up of 16 amino acids. CDR3 protein: CASSWLAGGDTDTQYF. CDR3 bases: TGCGCCAGCAGCTGGCTAGCGGGAGGGGACACAGATACGCAGTATTTT. The full variable domain, in which reference TRBV5-1 and TRBJ2-3 provide the parts outside the CDR3, is KAGVTQTPRYLIKTRGQQVTLSCSPISGHRSVSWYQQTPGQGLQFLFEYFSETQRNKGNFPGRFSGRQFSNSRSEMNVSTLELGDSALYLCASSWLAGGDTDTQYFGPGTRLTVL.

The J gene is TRBJ1-6, the V gene TRBV7-2; a possible D gene is TRBD1 (6 bases). V dropped 1 base and J dropped 0 bases, with 10 bases sitting between them. The CDR3 is made up of 17 amino acids. Germline V gene lookup returns CDR1 SGHTA and CDR2 FQGNSA. CDR3 sequence reads: CASSLGGRGSYNSPLHF. CDR3 DNA sequence: TGTGCCAGCAGCTTAGGAGGCAGGGGCTCCTATAATTCACCCCTCCACTTT.

The chain carries TRBV5-1 and TRBJ1-6; TRBD1 might be the D (6 bases). The length of the CDR3 is 14 residues. CDR1 is SGHRS and CDR2 is YFSETQ in the germline V gene. The V and J ends lost 3 bases and 6 bases respectively, with 10 bases between them. The CDR3 region is CASSSGASNSPLHF. CDR3 in DNA: TGCGCCAGCAGCTCAGGGGCAAGTAATTCACCCCTCCACTTT. The variable domain in full, with the rest retrieved from reference TRBV5-1 and TRBJ1-6, is KAGVTQTPRYLIKTRGQQVTLSCSPISGHRSVSWYQQTPGQGLQFLFEYFSETQRNKGNFPGRFSGRQFSNSRSEMNVSTLELGDSALYLCASSSGASNSPLHFGNGTRLTVT.

This clone was recorded only once. The chain joins TRBV5-1 to TRBJ2-1; TRBD2 matches at 9 bases. The CDR3 runs 15 residues. The V segment lost 6 bases and the J segment 8 bases; nucleotides outside the gene matches: 12. CDR1 is SGHRS and CDR2 is YFSETQ in the germline V gene. CDR3 sequence (DNA): TGCGCCAGCAAGTTCAGGGCTAGCGGGAACTATGAGCAGTTCTTC. Translation gives CASKFRASGNYEQFF.

This clone was detected only once. The CDR3 reads CASSYSRVYNEQFF. CDR3 sequence (DNA): TGTGCCAGCAGTTACTCCAGGGTCTACAATGAGCAGTTCTTC. The gene calls are TRBV6-6 and TRBJ2-1, with a weak D call TRBD1 (5 bases). Germline V gene lookup returns CDR1 MNHNY and CDR2 SVGAGI (reference sequence). Trimming stripped 0 bases from V and 3 bases from J, with 6 bases between. The CDR3 is 14 residues long.

This clone was seen once. The chain joins TRBV6-5 to TRBJ2-3; D gene unclear. CDR1 MNHEY and CDR2 SVGAGI come from the germline V gene. This CDR3 spans 16 amino acids. V was pared by 0 bases and J by 0 bases, with 10 bases between. CDR3: CASSYSGNPSTDTQYF. The DNA of the CDR3 is TGTGCCAGCAGTTACTCAGGGAATCCTAGCACAGATACGCAGTATTTT.

This chain links TRBV19 with TRBJ1-5, with 7 positions matching TRBD1. This CDR3 has 15 residues. V shed 7 bases and J 3 bases; nucleotides not matched to a gene: 9. Germline-derived CDR1 and CDR2 are LNHDA and SQIVND (reference sequence). CDR3 in amino acids: CASISRTGYNQPQHF. DNA for the CDR3: TGTGCCAGTATCTCCCGGACAGGATACAATCAGCCCCAGCATTTT.

Written as DNA, the CDR3 is TGTGCCAGCAGTTTATCCCTAAGGCGTCCGGGGTTGAGGGCAGATACGCAGTATTTT. Protein sequence: CASSLSLRRPGLRADTQYF. The J gene is TRBJ2-3, the V gene TRBV27, with D perhaps TRBD2 (5 bases). Trimming stripped 0 bases from V and 4 bases from J, with 23 bases between. This CDR3 contains 19 residues. Germline loops: CDR1 MNHEY, CDR2 SMNVEV (reference sequence).

The rearrangement links TRBV18 to TRBJ1-2; D is ambiguous. From germline, CDR1 is KGHSH and CDR2 LQKENI. Trimming left V 1 base short and J 7 bases short, with 10 bases between. This CDR3 contains 13 residues. CDR3 loop: CASSPQGTIGYTF. CDR3 DNA sequence: TGTGCCAGCTCACCACAGGGTACTATTGGCTACACCTTC.

On this clone: The same CDR3 can be traced to other DNA sequences in this sample. This chain joins TRBV19 and TRBJ1-2; 9 bases are shared with TRBD1. The CDR3 sequence is 14 residues long. Trimming removed 5 bases from V and 1 base from J; junction bases left unmatched: 2. Germline V gene sequence: CDR1 LNHDA, CDR2 SQIVND (reference sequence). The CDR3 here is CASSPGQGNYGYTF. CDR3 bases: TGTGCCAGTAGTCCGGGACAGGGTAACTATGGCTACACCTTC.

CDR3: CAWTVRQERVNEKLFF. CDR3 coding DNA: TGTGCCTGGACCGTTCGACAGGAAAGGGTTAATGAAAAACTGTTTTTT. This chain uses TRBV30 with TRBJ1-4, with D possibly TRBD1 on 6 matching bases. The germline gives CDR1 GTSNPN, CDR2 SVGIG (reference sequence). The CDR3 totals 16 residues. Deletions cut 4 bases from V and 4 bases from J, with 19 bases between.

The chain combines TRBV5-1 with TRBJ1-2, with 12 bases matching TRBD1. J lost 9 bases, V lost 0 bases, and 6 bases had no gene match. Germline V CDR1 and CDR2: SGHRS, YFSETQ. The CDR3 is 15 amino acids. The CDR3, as DNA: TGCGCCAGCAGCTTGGCCGGGGGGACAGGGGGCCGCTACACCTTC. Its translation is CASSLAGGTGGRYTF. Drawing the rest from reference TRBV5-1 and TRBJ1-2, the complete variable domain is KAGVTQTPRYLIKTRGQQVTLSCSPISGHRSVSWYQQTPGQGLQFLFEYFSETQRNKGNFPGRFSGRQFSNSRSEMNVSTLELGDSALYLCASSLAGGTGGRYTFGSGTRLTVV.

This clone was seen only once. V gene TRBV18 combines with J gene TRBJ2-1; TRBD2 matches at 8 bases. The germline V gene has CDR1 KGHSH and CDR2 LQKENI. The CDR3 is made up of 15 amino acids. V shed 2 bases and J 0 bases; nucleotides not matched to a gene: 0. This chain's CDR3 is CASSPGTSSYNEQFF. The CDR3, as DNA: TGTGCCAGCTCACCAGGGACTAGCTCCTACAATGAGCAGTTCTTC.

This rearrangement joins TRBV5-6 to TRBJ2-1, with D possibly called TRBD1 or TRBD2 (6 bases each). Per germline, CDR1 SGHDT and CDR2 YYEEEE. The germline V and J ends were trimmed by 0 bases and 0 bases, with 10 bases remaining between them. This CDR3 region has 16 residues. CDR3 amino acids: CASSLAGGHSYNEQFF. The CDR3 DNA follows: TGTGCCAGCAGCTTGGCTGGGGGGCACTCCTACAATGAGCAGTTCTTC.

The chain carries TRBV30 and TRBJ1-2; 10 bases align to TRBD1. CDR1 and CDR2 from the germline V gene are GTSNPN and SVGIG (reference sequence). J was trimmed by 4 bases and V by 3 bases; bases with no gene match: 2. The CDR3 has 13 amino acids. The CDR3 here is CAWRTGGGYGYTF. The CDR3 nucleotides are TGTGCCTGGAGGACAGGGGGCGGCTATGGCTACACCTTC. The variable domain in full, with the rest retrieved from reference TRBV30 and TRBJ1-2, is SQTIHQWPATLVQPVGSPLSLECTVEGTSNPNLYWYRQAAGRGLQLLFYSVGIGQISSEVPQNLSASRPQDRQFILSSKKLLLSDSGFYLCAWRTGGGYGYTFGSGTRLTVV.

The J gene is TRBJ1-1, the V gene TRBV30, with no clear D. Germline CDR1 is GTSNPN and CDR2 is SVGIG (reference sequence). The V and J ends lost 2 bases and 2 bases respectively, with 6 bases between them. The CDR3 sequence is 12 residues long. The CDR3: CAWSRANTEAFF. As DNA, the CDR3 is TGTGCCTGGAGTCGCGCTAACACTGAAGCTTTCTTT.

The chain has TRBV25-1 and TRBJ2-3; D gene unclear. The CDR3 covers 15 residues. The V end lost 4 bases, the J end lost 3 bases, and 14 bases lay between the germline ends. Germline-derived CDR1 and CDR2 are MGHDK and SYGVNS. CDR3 loop: CASSGAPSYTDTQYF. In nucleotides, the CDR3 is TGTGCCAGCAGTGGGGCACCGTCCTATACAGATACGCAGTATTTT.

This chain links TRBV6-5 with TRBJ1-2, with 9 bases identical to TRBD1. V trimming: 6 bases; J trimming: 7 bases; junction bases outside the gene matches: 9. Germline loops: CDR1 MNHEY, CDR2 SVGAGI. The CDR3 length is 14 residues. CDR3 DNA: TGTGCCAGCAGGATCCTCGGGACAGGGTTTGGCTACACCTTC. Protein sequence: CASRILGTGFGYTF.

The rearrangement links TRBV18 to TRBJ1-1; D gene ambiguous. Germline V lookup: CDR1 KGHSH, CDR2 LQKENI. The CDR3 is 13 residues long. V was shortened by 3 bases and J by 1 base, with 6 bases between the two germline ends. CDR3 in amino acids: CASSPNGNTEAFF. The CDR3 bases are TGTGCCAGCTCACCGAACGGGAACACTGAAGCTTTCTTT. Complete variable domain (other parts from reference TRBV18 and TRBJ1-1): NAGVMQNPRHLVRRRGQEARLRCSPMKGHSHVYWYRQLPEEGLKFMVYLQKENIIDESGMPKERFSAEFPKEGPSILRIQQVVRGDSAAYFCASSPNGNTEAFFGQGTRLTVV.

The J gene is TRBJ2-3, the V gene TRBV10-3, with D uncertain. The germline CDR1 and CDR2 sequences are ENHRY and SYGVKD. This CDR3 has 12 residues. V lost 4 bases to trimming and J lost 1 base, with 3 bases between them. The DNA of the CDR3 is TGTGCCATCAGTGGTGGCACAGATACGCAGTATTTT. It codes for CAISGGTDTQYF.